This T cell receptor (beta chain) was sequenced for a study of T-cell reconstitution after alpha-beta-depleted transplantation in children. In this sample, this clonotype turned up many times. Unique molecular identifiers were incorporated during preparation of the TCRbeta library. Each CDR3 protein is one row after TCRdb ran MiXCR on the PCR reads. Of 480,000 or so distinct CDR3 sequences in the sample, roughly a tenth were seen once. CDR1 and CDR2 (germline): SGHRS, YFSETQ. This CDR3 is built from 16 residues. Trimming left V 0 bases short and J 0 bases short, with 7 bases between. The receptor's source is a child aged 2-15 years with inherited bone marrow failure, due to receive a stem cell transplant. The chain is built from TRBV5-1 and TRBJ1-6; D call uncertain. Source: PBMCs, taken before TCRalphabeta/CD19-depleted stem cell transplant. For the CDR3, the DNA is TGCGCCAGCAGCTTGGGTTTGCGCTCCTATAATTCACCCCTCCACTTT. Amino acid sequence: CASSLGLRSYNSPLHF.